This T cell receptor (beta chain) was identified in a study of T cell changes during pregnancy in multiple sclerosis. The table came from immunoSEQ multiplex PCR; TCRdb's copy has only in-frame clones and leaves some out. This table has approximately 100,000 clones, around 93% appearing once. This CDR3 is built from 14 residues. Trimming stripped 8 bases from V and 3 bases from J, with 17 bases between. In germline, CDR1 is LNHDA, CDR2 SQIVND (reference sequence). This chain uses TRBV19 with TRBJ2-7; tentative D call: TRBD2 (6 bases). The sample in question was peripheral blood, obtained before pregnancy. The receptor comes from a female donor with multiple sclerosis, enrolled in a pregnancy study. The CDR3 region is CASGDVGRHYEQYF. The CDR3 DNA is TGTGCCAGTGGGGACGTGGGGAGGCACTACGAGCAGTACTTC.